The 32 T cell receptor beta chains reported below all come from one sample, sequenced in a study of blood T cell repertoires in COVID-19. TCRdb keeps only in-frame clones here, not all; method: immunoSEQ multiplex PCR. The table includes about 170,000 clones, around 93% detected once. The sample comprised peripheral blood. Receptors originate from a woman aged 50 to 65 with acute or convalescent COVID-19.

The chain links TRBV4-1 to TRBJ1-3; no clear D gene. Germline V gene lookup returns CDR1 MGHRA and CDR2 YSYEKL. The CDR3 sequence is 12 residues long. V lost 6 bases and J 4 bases, leaving 7 bases between the germline ends. The CDR3 DNA reads TGCGCCAGCAGATCATCCGGAAACACCATATATTTT. Protein: CASRSSGNTIYF.

The chain carries TRBV2 and TRBJ2-3; D is possibly TRBD2 (6 bases). This CDR3 is 16 amino acids long. The germline V and J ends were trimmed by 6 bases and 1 base, with 17 bases remaining between them. Germline V gene data show CDR1 as SNHLY and CDR2 as FYNNEI. CDR3: CASRTRLVWGTDTQYF. The DNA of the CDR3 is TGTGCCAGCAGGACTAGACTAGTGTGGGGCACAGATACGCAGTATTTT.

V and J are TRBV3-1 (or the pseudogene TRBV3-2) and TRBJ1-5; 11 bases match TRBD1. The CDR3 has 17 residues. Per germline, CDR1 LGHDT and CDR2 YNNKEL (reference sequence). Unmatched junction bases numbered 6, after V lost 0 bases and J lost 5 bases. The CDR3 DNA follows: TGTGCCAGCAGCCAAGATTATGGGACAGGGGGGGATCAGCCCCAGCATTTT. Its protein is CASSQDYGTGGDQPQHF.

The CDR3 protein is CASSDPTVTSGNTIYF. In nucleotides, the CDR3 is TGTGCCAGCAGCGATCCGACAGTGACCTCTGGAAACACCATATATTTT. V gene TRBV9 combines with J gene TRBJ1-3, with D perhaps matching TRBD1 (5 bases). Germline V gene sequence: CDR1 SGDLS, CDR2 YYNGEE. CDR3 length: 16 residues. V lost 3 bases and J 0 bases, leaving 13 bases between the germline ends.

This CDR3 reads CASSEIRTGGNTIYF. As DNA, the CDR3 is TGTGCCAGCAGTGAAATTCGGACGGGGGGAAACACCATATATTTT. V usage is TRBV6-1 and J usage is TRBJ1-3, with D hard to call. The V gene's germline CDR1 is MNHNS and CDR2 SASEGT. This CDR3 spans 15 amino acids. Trimming took off 2 bases at V and 4 bases at J, with 12 bases between the two ends.

Of note for this clone: The sample holds other DNA sequences that translate to the same CDR3. CDR3 DNA: TGTGCCAGCAGCTTAGGTCTGTACGAGCAGTACTTC. Translation: CASSLGLYEQYF. J is TRBJ2-7 and V is TRBV11-2; D is undetermined. This CDR3 is built from 12 residues. V dropped 1 base and J dropped 4 bases, with 5 bases sitting between them. Germline V gives CDR1 SGHAT, CDR2 FQNNGV.

The rearrangement links TRBV3-1 (or the pseudogene TRBV3-2) to TRBJ2-6; D unresolved. Per the germline V gene, CDR1 is LGHDT and CDR2 is YNNKEL (reference sequence). The length of the CDR3 is 13 residues. V dropped 3 bases and J dropped 4 bases, with 4 bases sitting between them. This CDR3 reads CASSQAGANVLTF. The CDR3 DNA sequence: TGTGCCAGCAGCCAGGCCGGGGCCAACGTCCTGACTTTC.

The genes are TRBV7-9 and TRBJ2-1; 9 bases are shared with TRBD1. CDR1 SEHNR and CDR2 FQNEAQ come from the germline V gene (reference sequence). The ends lost 4 bases at V and 1 base at J; junction bases unmatched: 2. This CDR3 has 15 residues. DNA for the CDR3: TGTGCCAGCAGCTCCGGGACAGGGTCCTACAATGAGCAGTTCTTC. It codes for CASSSGTGSYNEQFF.

The V gene is TRBV6-2 or TRBV6-3, the J gene TRBJ1-5; 10 nucleotides match TRBD1. The CDR3 loop spans 15 amino acids. The V segment lost 0 bases and the J segment 6 bases; nucleotides outside the gene matches: 2. CDR1 and CDR2 from the germline V gene are MNHEY and SVGEGT. The CDR3: CASSYSGQGFQPQHF. The CDR3 bases are TGTGCCAGCAGTTACTCGGGACAGGGGTTTCAGCCCCAGCATTTT.

V is TRBV3-1 (or the pseudogene TRBV3-2) and J is TRBJ1-1; the match to TRBD1 covers 7 bases. The germline V gene encodes CDR1 LGHDT and CDR2 YNNKEL (reference sequence). This CDR3 contains 13 residues. V dropped 5 bases and J dropped 6; count of bases not matched to a gene: 6. CDR3 loop: CASSVTGDSEAFF. CDR3 coding DNA: TGTGCCAGCAGCGTTACAGGGGACTCTGAAGCTTTCTTT.

The V gene is TRBV5-6, the J gene TRBJ2-7; 7 bases fit TRBD2. CDR1 is SGHDT and CDR2 is YYEEEE in the germline V gene. This CDR3 spans 13 amino acids. The ends lost 0 bases at V and 5 bases at J; junction bases unmatched: 2. The CDR3 loop reads CASSLAAGDEQYF. The CDR3 DNA follows: TGTGCCAGCAGCTTGGCGGCGGGGGACGAGCAGTACTTC.

The rearrangement uses TRBV6-5 and TRBJ2-4; possible D gene TRBD1, 6 bases. V shed 4 bases and J shed 4 bases, with 17 bases lying between them. This CDR3 is 16 amino acids long. Germline V gene lookup returns CDR1 MNHEY and CDR2 SVGAGI. The CDR3 DNA reads as TGTGCCAGCAGTTCCCCCGGACAGCACCAGAAAAACATTCAGTACTTC. Protein sequence: CASSSPGQHQKNIQYF.

This clone came up once. The rearrangement links TRBV7-2 to TRBJ1-5, with D maybe TRBD1 (6 bases). The CDR3 covers 14 residues. The germline gives CDR1 SGHTA, CDR2 FQGNSA. The germline V and J ends were trimmed by 3 bases and 6 bases, with 12 bases remaining between them. The CDR3 loop reads CASSFGRGGQPQHF. The CDR3, as DNA: TGTGCCAGCAGCTTCGGCAGGGGTGGTCAGCCCCAGCATTTT.

The chain recombines TRBV9 with TRBJ1-2; 7 bases fit TRBD1. Germline V CDR1 and CDR2: SGDLS, YYNGEE. This CDR3 has 14 residues. V trimming: 0 bases; J trimming: 6 bases; junction bases outside the gene matches: 5. CDR3 DNA sequence: TGTGCCAGCAGCGTAGAGGCAGGGGGTGATGGCTACACCTTC. Residues: CASSVEAGGDGYTF.

In the case of this clone: A much larger clonotype is one base distant, so this may be a read error. The J gene is TRBJ2-7, the V gene TRBV7-9; D gene unclear. The CDR3 extends over 12 amino acids. V lost 5 bases and J lost 0, with 5 bases in between. Germline V gives CDR1 SEHNR, CDR2 FQNEAQ (reference sequence). CDR3 DNA: TGTGCCAGCAGCGAGAGCTCCTACGAGCAGTACTTC. The encoded protein is CASSESSYEQYF. Full variable domain (rest looked up from reference TRBV7-9 and TRBJ2-7): DTGVSQNPRHKITKRGQNVTFRCDPISEHNRLYWYRQTLGQGPEFLTYFQNEAQLEKSRLLSDRFSAERPKGSFSTLEIQRTEQGDSAMYLCASSESSYEQYFGPGTRLTVT.

This clone was counted a single time. V is TRBV18 and J is TRBJ2-1, with D unclear. Looked up from germline, CDR1 is KGHSH and CDR2 is LQKENI. The CDR3 runs 14 residues. V was cut by 3 bases and J by 7 bases, with 13 bases left in between. The CDR3 bases are TGTGCCAGCTCACCGAGTCCGGGTTCGAATGAGCAGTTCTTC. Translating gives CASSPSPGSNEQFF.

V gene TRBV12-3 or TRBV12-4 combines with J gene TRBJ1-2; D gene unclear. Between the trimmed V and J ends, which lost 3 bases and 0 bases, there was a span of 5 bases. The CDR3 has 13 amino acids. Here the CDR3 DNA reads TGTGCCAGCAGTTTGGCGGCTAACTATGGCTACACCTTC. Translating gives CASSLAANYGYTF.

This clone came up once. V is TRBV3-1 (or the pseudogene TRBV3-2) and J is TRBJ1-5; 7 bases map to TRBD1. The CDR3 runs 18 residues. Trimming cost V 0 bases and J 2 bases; bases outside gene matches: 10. Germline V gene data show CDR1 as LGHDT and CDR2 as YNNKEL (reference sequence). Here the CDR3 reads CASSQEGPGGRGNQPQHF. DNA for the CDR3: TGTGCCAGCAGCCAAGAAGGTCCAGGGGGACGCGGCAATCAGCCCCAGCATTTT.

The chain has TRBV5-6 and TRBJ2-3; D gene ambiguous. Germline CDR1 and CDR2: SGHDT and YYEEEE. V gave up 0 bases and J gave up 3 bases, with 5 bases separating them. CDR3 length: 13 amino acids. The CDR3 DNA sequence: TGTGCCAGCAGCTTGGCCGGGACAGATACGCAGTATTTT. This gives the protein CASSLAGTDTQYF.

The chain couples TRBV2 to TRBJ2-3; 9 nucleotides line up with TRBD1. CDR1 and CDR2 from the germline V gene are SNHLY and FYNNEI. The ends lost 10 bases at V and 1 base at J; junction bases unmatched: 6. The CDR3 length is 14 residues. CDR3 loop: CATMDRGGTDTQYF. The CDR3 bases are TGTGCCACCATGGACAGGGGAGGCACAGATACGCAGTATTTT.

This chain uses TRBV3-1 (or the pseudogene TRBV3-2) with TRBJ2-2; D ambiguous. The germline V gene encodes CDR1 LGHDT and CDR2 YNNKEL (reference sequence). The CDR3 runs to 13 residues. Trimming stripped 4 bases from V and 7 bases from J, with 10 bases between. In DNA form, the CDR3 reads TGTGCCAGCAGCCCCACAGTGGGCGGGGAGCTGTTTTTT. Amino acid sequence: CASSPTVGGELFF.

The chain uses TRBV28 and TRBJ2-7, with 9 bases lining up with TRBD2. CDR1 MDHEN and CDR2 SYDVKM come from the germline V gene. The CDR3 is 14 residues long. Trimming removed 5 bases from V and 3 bases from J; junction bases left unmatched: 5. The CDR3 loop is CASSLSGSDYEQYF. CDR3 bases: TGTGCCAGCAGTCTTAGCGGGAGTGACTACGAGCAGTACTTC.

For the CDR3, the DNA is TGTGCCACCAGTGATCCTGTAAGGGGTGTACCCTACAATGAGCAGTTCTTC. Protein: CATSDPVRGVPYNEQFF. The rearrangement uses TRBV24-1 and TRBJ2-1; perhaps TRBD1 as D (5 bases). CDR1 is KGHDR, CDR2 SFDVKD, per germline. The CDR3 sequence is 17 residues long. Between the trimmed V and J ends, which lost 3 bases and 2 bases, there was a span of 16 bases.

This chain links TRBV6-5 with TRBJ2-7, with 8 bases identical to TRBD2. Germline CDR1 and CDR2: MNHEY and SVGAGI. The V gene end was trimmed by 8 bases and the J gene end by 6 bases; junction bases not matched to a gene: 3. The CDR3 extends over 11 amino acids. CDR3 DNA: TGTGCCAGCTCGGGAGGGCGCGAGCAGTACTTC. Residues: CASSGGREQYF.

This rearrangement joins TRBV4-1 to TRBJ2-7; the D gene is possibly TRBD2 (6 bases). The CDR3 is 15 residues long. Germline lookup yields CDR1 MGHRA and CDR2 YSYEKL. The V gene lost 3 bases and the J gene lost 3 bases, with 15 bases spanning the gap. Written as DNA, the CDR3 is TGCGCCAGCAGCCACCGAGGGACTGGGAACTACGAGCAGTACTTC. Its protein is CASSHRGTGNYEQYF.

The gene calls are TRBV4-3 and TRBJ1-2; D is unresolved. V was trimmed by 3 bases and J by 5 bases, leaving 10 bases between them. Germline V CDR1 and CDR2: LGHNA, YSLEER. There are 13 residues in the CDR3. The CDR3 loop reads CASSHIEGYGYTF. Here the CDR3 DNA reads TGCGCCAGCAGCCATATCGAGGGTTATGGCTACACCTTC.

The chain is built from TRBV29-1 and TRBJ2-2; weak D call: TRBD1 (6 bases). Trimming pared 2 bases from V and 0 bases from J, leaving 10 bases between. The CDR3 runs 15 residues. The germline CDR1 and CDR2 sequences are SQVTM and ANQGSEA. The CDR3 DNA reads TGCAGCGTTGAAATGGGACAAACGAACACCGGGGAGCTGTTTTTT. This encodes CSVEMGQTNTGELFF.

This chain links TRBV30 with TRBJ2-2; 7 nucleotides line up with TRBD1. The CDR3 length is 15 residues. Per germline, CDR1 GTSNPN and CDR2 SVGIG (reference sequence). J was trimmed by 6 bases and V by 3 bases; bases with no gene match: 10. For the CDR3, the DNA is TGTGCCTGGAGCCGTCGACAGGGCGTGGCCGGGGAGCTGTTTTTT. Translating it yields CAWSRRQGVAGELFF.

This chain joins TRBV10-3 and TRBJ1-1, with 7 bases lining up with TRBD1. The trim removed 10 bases at V and 1 base at J, leaving 15 bases unmatched. The CDR3 contains 16 residues. Germline assignment: CDR1 ENHRY and CDR2 SYGVKD. CDR3 sequence (DNA): TGTGCCACCGCGCCACGGGCCGGGACAGCGAACACTGAAGCTTTCTTT. Translation: CATAPRAGTANTEAFF.

This chain links TRBV5-1 with TRBJ2-3; TRBD1 agrees at 8 bases. Looked up from germline, CDR1 is SGHRS and CDR2 is YFSETQ. CDR3 length equals 13 residues. The V and J ends lost 6 bases and 3 bases, in that order; junction bases with no gene match: 3. CDR3 amino acids: CASTRDRTDTQYF. CDR3 coding DNA: TGCGCCAGCACCCGGGACAGGACAGATACGCAGTATTTT.

The rearrangement uses TRBV7-2 and TRBJ1-3, with D possibly being TRBD1 (5 bases). CDR1 is SGHTA, CDR2 FQGNSA, per germline. The CDR3 loop spans 17 amino acids. Trimming removed 5 bases from V and 2 bases from J, with 19 bases in between. CDR3 sequence: CASSPTPGGRAGNTIYF. As DNA, the CDR3 is TGTGCCAGCAGCCCTACGCCGGGGGGGAGAGCTGGAAACACCATATATTTT.

The chain recombines TRBV28 with TRBJ2-3, with 7 bases that match TRBD1. V lost 6 bases and J lost 4; bases outside the gene matches: 4. The CDR3 sequence is 13 residues long. In germline, CDR1 is MDHEN, CDR2 SYDVKM. The CDR3 sequence is CASRLQGADTQYF. The CDR3 DNA is TGTGCCAGCAGGCTTCAGGGGGCAGATACGCAGTATTTT.